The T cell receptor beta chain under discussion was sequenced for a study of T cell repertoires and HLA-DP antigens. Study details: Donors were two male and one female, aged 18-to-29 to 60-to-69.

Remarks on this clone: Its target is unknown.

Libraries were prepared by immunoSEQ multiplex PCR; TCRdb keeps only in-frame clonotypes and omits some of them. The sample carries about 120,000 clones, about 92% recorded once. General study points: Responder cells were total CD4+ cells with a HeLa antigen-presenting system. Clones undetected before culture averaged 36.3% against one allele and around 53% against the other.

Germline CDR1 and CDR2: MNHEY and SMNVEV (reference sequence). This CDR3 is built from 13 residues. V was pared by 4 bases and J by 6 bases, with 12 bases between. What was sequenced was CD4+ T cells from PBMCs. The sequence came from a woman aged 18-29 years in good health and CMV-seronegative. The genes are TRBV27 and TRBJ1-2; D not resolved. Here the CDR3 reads CASSSRLSDGYTF. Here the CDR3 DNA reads TGTGCCAGCAGTTCCAGGCTTTCTGATGGCTACACCTTC.